This T cell receptor beta chain was recovered during a study of cytomegalovirus exposure and HLA in healthy donors. Researchers ran the PCR with 60 Vbeta and 13 Jbeta primers. Profiled with immunoSEQ multiplex PCR; TCRdb holds only in-frame clones, not every one. The repertoire has about 140,000 clones, 76% of them found once; the top ten carry roughly 4%. Germline V CDR1 and CDR2: SEHNR, FQNEAQ (reference sequence). V shed 1 base and J 5 bases; nucleotides not matched to a gene: 4. This CDR3 spans 15 amino acids. This chain joins TRBV7-9 and TRBJ1-4; 7 bases align to TRBD1. The sequenced sample consisted of PBMCs. The sequence derives from a man aged 18 to 30 in good health and CMV-seronegative. This CDR3 is CASSLGGGVNEKLFF. Written as DNA, the CDR3 is TGTGCCAGCAGCTTAGGAGGGGGCGTGAATGAAAAACTGTTTTTT.